This T cell receptor (beta chain) was obtained from a study of cytomegalovirus exposure and HLA in healthy donors. There are 13 residues in the CDR3. Donors in the study were healthy people who gave bone marrow. The PCR ran on 60 Vbeta and 13 Jbeta primers. The assay was immunoSEQ multiplex PCR, and TCRdb's table has in-frame clones only and misses some. The sample carries under 200,000 clones, roughly 90% recorded once. Sequences were obtained from PBMCs. The TCR sequence derives from a woman aged 25 to 39 in good health and CMV-seronegative. The chain uses TRBV21-1 and TRBJ1-1; the table's D call, TRBD1, has no DNA check behind it. TRBV21-1 is a listed pseudogene. The CDR3 coding sequence is TGTGCCAGCCGTGGAGAAGGGGGCACTGAAGCTTTCTTT. This encodes CASRGEGGTEAFF.